The 18 T cell receptor beta chains in this list originate from one sample, sequenced in a study of cytomegalovirus exposure and HLA in healthy donors. 13 Jbeta primers and 60 Vbeta primers were used for the PCR. The protocol was immunoSEQ multiplex PCR, while the TCRdb copy is restricted to in-frame clones and leaves out a portion. The data contain 140,000 to 150,000 clones, 60% to 80% of them singletons. Specimen: PBMCs. The origin of the receptors is a middle-aged woman in good health and CMV-seropositive.

The table lists this clone with a count of one. The gene calls are TRBV19 and TRBJ1-2; D not certain. This CDR3 contains 14 residues. V gave up 5 bases and J gave up 3 bases, with 13 bases separating them. Germline-derived CDR1 and CDR2 are LNHDA and SQIVND (reference sequence). CDR3 sequence reads: CASSQLLWDYGYTF. DNA for the CDR3: TGTGCCAGTAGTCAACTACTTTGGGACTATGGCTACACCTTC.

The J gene is TRBJ2-2, the V gene TRBV10-2; D call uncertain. The V and J ends lost 2 bases and 6 bases respectively, with 4 bases between them. Germline-derived CDR1 and CDR2 are WSHSY and SAAADI. The CDR3 runs 12 residues. The CDR3, as DNA: TGCGCCAGCAGTGAGATATCCGGGGAGCTGTTTTTT. The encoded protein is CASSEISGELFF.

This clone came up once. The chain combines TRBV14 with TRBJ1-3; D is undetermined. The CDR3 consists of 13 residues. Germline assignment: CDR1 SGHDN and CDR2 FVKESK. V gave up 4 bases and J gave up 1 base, with 5 bases separating them. The CDR3 DNA sequence: TGTGCCAGCAGCCGAGGTTCTGGAAACACCATATATTTT. The encoded protein is CASSRGSGNTIYF.

This chain connects TRBV20-1 to TRBJ2-1, with a weak D call TRBD2 (6 bases). Per germline, CDR1 DFQATT and CDR2 SNEGSKA (reference sequence). V gave up 7 bases and J gave up 9 bases, with 10 bases separating them. The CDR3 contains 10 residues. The DNA for the CDR3 is TGCAGTGTCACTAGCACTGAGCAGTTCTTC. The encoded protein is CSVTSTEQFF.

J is TRBJ2-5 and V is TRBV29-1; D may be TRBD1 (6 bases). TRBJ2-7 explains the end of the DNA better; the J call may be wrong. The CDR3 length is 11 residues. Per germline, CDR1 SQVTM and CDR2 ANQGSEA. In DNA form, the CDR3 reads TGCAGCGTTGACAGGGGTTACGAGCAGTACTTC. Protein product: CSVDRGYEQYF.

The V call is TRBV10-3, the J call TRBJ2-3; 8 nucleotides agree with TRBD1. The germline CDR1 and CDR2 sequences are ENHRY and SYGVKD. V lost 4 bases and J lost 0; bases outside the gene matches: 3. The CDR3 length is 15 residues. The CDR3 DNA follows: TGTGCCATCAGTGTTAGGACAGGGAGCACAGATACGCAGTATTTT. Encoded protein: CAISVRTGSTDTQYF.

The chain is built from TRBV27 and TRBJ1-5, with D possibly TRBD1 on 6 matching bases. CDR3 length: 14 residues. Trimming took off 6 bases at V and 3 bases at J, with 12 bases between the two ends. Per germline, CDR1 MNHEY and CDR2 SMNVEV (reference sequence). The CDR3 DNA follows: TGTGCCAGCAGGGTGACAGGCTCCAATCAGCCCCAGCATTTT. Its protein product is CASRVTGSNQPQHF.

The chain combines TRBV19 with TRBJ2-7; a possible D gene is TRBD1 (9 bases). The CDR3 spans 19 residues. Germline V CDR1 and CDR2: LNHDA, SQIVND (reference sequence). The V end was cut by 5 bases, the J end by 3 bases, with 29 bases between. This chain's CDR3 is CASSGGLGGAGTGNYEQYF. CDR3 DNA: TGTGCCAGTAGTGGAGGCCTCGGGGGGGCCGGGACAGGGAACTACGAGCAGTACTTC. Full variable domain (outside the CDR3, taken from reference TRBV19 and TRBJ2-7): DGGITQSPKYLFRKEGQNVTLSCEQNLNHDAMYWYRQDPGQGLRLIYYSQIVNDFQKGDIAEGYSVSREKKESFPLTVTSAQKNPTAFYLCASSGGLGGAGTGNYEQYFGPGTRLTVT.

The rearrangement joins TRBV7-2 to TRBJ2-7; 8 bases agree with TRBD2. V lost 4 bases to trimming and J lost 7 bases; unmatched junction nucleotides: 9. This CDR3 contains 14 residues. From germline, CDR1 is SGHTA and CDR2 FQGNSA. The CDR3: CASSSGLAREEQYF. The CDR3, as DNA: TGTGCCAGCAGCTCAGGACTAGCCCGTGAGGAGCAGTACTTC. Using reference TRBV7-2 and TRBJ2-7 for the parts outside the CDR3, the full variable domain is GAGVSQSPSNKVTEKGKDVELRCDPISGHTALYWYRQSLGQGLEFLIYFQGNSAPDKSGLPSDRFSAERTGGSVSTLTIQRTQQEDSAVYLCASSSGLAREEQYFGPGTRLTVT.

V usage is TRBV9 and J usage is TRBJ2-3, with D perhaps TRBD1 (6 bases). V lost 4 bases, J lost 2 bases, and 11 bases lay in between. Germline loops: CDR1 SGDLS, CDR2 YYNGEE. CDR3 length: 14 amino acids. CDR3 residues: CASSQQGLTDTQYF. CDR3 in DNA: TGTGCCAGCAGCCAACAGGGTCTCACAGATACGCAGTATTTT.

This chain uses TRBV30 with TRBJ2-7; TRBD2 might be the D (6 bases). The ends were cut back, 2 bases at V and 0 bases at J, with 14 bases in the middle. Germline CDR1 reads GTSNPN; CDR2 reads SVGIG (reference sequence). The CDR3 covers 15 residues. CDR3 amino acids: CAWSKGGANSYEQYF. The DNA of the CDR3 is TGTGCCTGGAGTAAGGGCGGGGCAAACTCCTACGAGCAGTACTTC.

Only a few counts were recorded for this clone. The rearrangement links TRBV18 to TRBJ1-1; 9 positions match TRBD1. CDR1 is KGHSH and CDR2 is LQKENI in the germline V gene. With 3 bases clipped from V and 11 bases from J, the junction kept 4 bases outside the gene matches. The CDR3 totals 12 residues. For the CDR3, the DNA is TGTGCCAGCTCACCGGGACAGGGATACGCTTTCTTT. Amino acid sequence: CASSPGQGYAFF.

Worth noting for this clone: The junction departs from germline at one end; a sequencing error may be responsible. This chain connects TRBV7-9 to TRBJ1-6; tentatively, D is TRBD1 (6 bases). The CDR3 is made up of 16 amino acids. Per the germline V gene, CDR1 is SEHNR and CDR2 is FQNEAQ (reference sequence). In DNA, the CDR3 is TGTTCCAGCAGCTTAGGGGGAGGAAGCTATAATTCACCCCTCCACTTT. Its translation: CSSSLGGGSYNSPLHF.

The chain carries TRBV19 and TRBJ1-5; D is perhaps TRBD1 (6 bases). The CDR3 extends over 13 amino acids. Trimming stripped 5 bases from V and 6 bases from J, with 11 bases between. Per germline, CDR1 LNHDA and CDR2 SQIVND (reference sequence). The CDR3, as DNA: TGTGCCAGTAGTTCTACAGGGCTTCAGCCCCAGCATTTT. The encoded protein is CASSSTGLQPQHF. Full variable domain (outside the CDR3, taken from reference TRBV19 and TRBJ1-5): DGGITQSPKYLFRKEGQNVTLSCEQNLNHDAMYWYRQDPGQGLRLIYYSQIVNDFQKGDIAEGYSVSREKKESFPLTVTSAQKNPTAFYLCASSSTGLQPQHFGDGTRLSIL.

This clone appeared once. V usage is TRBV5-6 and J usage is TRBJ2-5, with 9 bases aligning to TRBD2. The J call may be faulty, since TRBJ2-7 better matches the DNA end. The germline V gene has CDR1 SGHDT and CDR2 YYEEEE. The CDR3 is 17 amino acids. In DNA form, the CDR3 reads TGTGCCAGCAGCTTGCCTAGCGGGGCAATTATATCCTACGAGCAGTACTTC. Translated, it gives CASSLPSGAIISYEQYF.

The chain joins TRBV5-1 to TRBJ1-3; D possibly corresponds to TRBD1 (5 bases). Trimming took off 0 bases at V and 2 bases at J, with 9 bases between the two ends. Germline-derived CDR1 and CDR2 are SGHRS and YFSETQ. This CDR3 contains 15 residues. The CDR3 DNA sequence: TGCGCCAGCAGCTTGGTCGGGACTACTGGAAACACCATATATTTT. The encoded protein is CASSLVGTTGNTIYF.

This clone was observed a handful of times. This chain uses TRBV25-1 with TRBJ1-5; D unclear. The V gene lost 1 base and the J gene lost 3 bases, with 7 bases spanning the gap. CDR3 length: 14 amino acids. Germline CDR1 MGHDK, CDR2 SYGVNS. The CDR3 DNA follows: TGTGCCAGCAGTGAATTACAGTACAATCAGCCCCAGCATTTT. It yields the protein CASSELQYNQPQHF.

This chain connects TRBV21-1 to TRBJ2-1; the DNA was not compared with TRBD2, the D call given in the table. TRBV21-1 is a documented pseudogene. The CDR3 is 17 residues long. The CDR3 DNA follows: TGTGCCAGCAGCACCATAGCGGGGGGGCCTGGGGACAATGAGCAGTTCTTC. This gives the protein CASSTIAGGPGDNEQFF.